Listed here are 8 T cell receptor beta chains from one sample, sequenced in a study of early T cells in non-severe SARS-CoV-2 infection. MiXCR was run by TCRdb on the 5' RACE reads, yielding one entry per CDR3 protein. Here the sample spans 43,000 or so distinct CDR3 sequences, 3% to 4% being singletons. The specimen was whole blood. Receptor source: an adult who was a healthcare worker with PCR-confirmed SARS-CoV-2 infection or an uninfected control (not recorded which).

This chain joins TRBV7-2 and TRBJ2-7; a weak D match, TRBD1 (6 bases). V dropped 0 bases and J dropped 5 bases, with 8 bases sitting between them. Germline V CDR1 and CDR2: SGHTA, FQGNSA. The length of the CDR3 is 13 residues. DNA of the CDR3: TGTGCCAGCAGCTTAGCGAACAGGGACGAGCAGTACTTC. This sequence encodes CASSLANRDEQYF.

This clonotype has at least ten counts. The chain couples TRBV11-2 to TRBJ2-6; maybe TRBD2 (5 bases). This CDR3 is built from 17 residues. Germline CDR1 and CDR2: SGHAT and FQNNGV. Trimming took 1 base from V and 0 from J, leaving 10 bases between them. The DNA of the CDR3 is TGTGCCAGCAGCTTAGGGGAGTCCTTCTCTGGGGCCAACGTCCTGACTTTC. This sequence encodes CASSLGESFSGANVLTF. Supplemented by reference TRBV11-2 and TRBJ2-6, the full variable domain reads EAGVAQSPRYKIIEKRQSVAFWCNPISGHATLYWYQQILGQGPKLLIQFQNNGVVDDSQLPKDRFSAERLKGVDSTLKIQPAKLEDSAVYLCASSLGESFSGANVLTFGAGSRLTVL.

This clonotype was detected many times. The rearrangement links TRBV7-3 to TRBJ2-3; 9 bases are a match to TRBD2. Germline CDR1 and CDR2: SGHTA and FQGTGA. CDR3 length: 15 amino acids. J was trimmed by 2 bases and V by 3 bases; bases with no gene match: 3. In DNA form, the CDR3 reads TGTGCCAGCAGCTTTGGACTAGCGTCCACAGATACGCAGTATTTT. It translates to CASSFGLASTDTQYF.

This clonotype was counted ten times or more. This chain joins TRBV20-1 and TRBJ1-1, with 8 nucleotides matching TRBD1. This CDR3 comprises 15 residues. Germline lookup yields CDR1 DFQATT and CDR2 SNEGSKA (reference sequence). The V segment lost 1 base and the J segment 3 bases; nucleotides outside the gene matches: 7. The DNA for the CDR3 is TGCAGTGCTAGAGTTCTACAGGGGGTGGACACTGAAGCTTTCTTT. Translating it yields CSARVLQGVDTEAFF.

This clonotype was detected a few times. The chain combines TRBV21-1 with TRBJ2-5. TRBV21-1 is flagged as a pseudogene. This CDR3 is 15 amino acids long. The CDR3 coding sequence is TGTGCCAGCAGCAAAGCCCGAAGGCTCCAAGAGACCCAGTACTTC. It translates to CASSKARRLQETQYF.

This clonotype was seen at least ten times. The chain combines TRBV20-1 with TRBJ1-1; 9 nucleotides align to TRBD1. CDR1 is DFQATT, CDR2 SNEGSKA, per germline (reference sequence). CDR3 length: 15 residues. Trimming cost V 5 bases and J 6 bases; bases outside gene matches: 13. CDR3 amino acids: CSADTPTGGRAEAFF. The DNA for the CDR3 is TGCAGTGCTGACACCCCAACAGGGGGCAGGGCTGAAGCTTTCTTT.

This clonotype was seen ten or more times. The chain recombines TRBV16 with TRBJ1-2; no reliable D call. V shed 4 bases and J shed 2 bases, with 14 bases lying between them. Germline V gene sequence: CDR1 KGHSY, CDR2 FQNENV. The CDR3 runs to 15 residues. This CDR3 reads CASSLSGGGNYGYTF. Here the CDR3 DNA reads TGTGCCAGCAGCCTCTCCGGTGGAGGCAACTATGGCTACACCTTC.

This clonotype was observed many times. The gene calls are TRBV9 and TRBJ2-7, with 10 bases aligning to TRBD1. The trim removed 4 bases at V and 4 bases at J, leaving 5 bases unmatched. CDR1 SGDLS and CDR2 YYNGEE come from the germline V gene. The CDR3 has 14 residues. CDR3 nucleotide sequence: TGTGCCAGCAGCCCAGGGACAGGGGTGTACGAGCAGTACTTC. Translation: CASSPGTGVYEQYF.